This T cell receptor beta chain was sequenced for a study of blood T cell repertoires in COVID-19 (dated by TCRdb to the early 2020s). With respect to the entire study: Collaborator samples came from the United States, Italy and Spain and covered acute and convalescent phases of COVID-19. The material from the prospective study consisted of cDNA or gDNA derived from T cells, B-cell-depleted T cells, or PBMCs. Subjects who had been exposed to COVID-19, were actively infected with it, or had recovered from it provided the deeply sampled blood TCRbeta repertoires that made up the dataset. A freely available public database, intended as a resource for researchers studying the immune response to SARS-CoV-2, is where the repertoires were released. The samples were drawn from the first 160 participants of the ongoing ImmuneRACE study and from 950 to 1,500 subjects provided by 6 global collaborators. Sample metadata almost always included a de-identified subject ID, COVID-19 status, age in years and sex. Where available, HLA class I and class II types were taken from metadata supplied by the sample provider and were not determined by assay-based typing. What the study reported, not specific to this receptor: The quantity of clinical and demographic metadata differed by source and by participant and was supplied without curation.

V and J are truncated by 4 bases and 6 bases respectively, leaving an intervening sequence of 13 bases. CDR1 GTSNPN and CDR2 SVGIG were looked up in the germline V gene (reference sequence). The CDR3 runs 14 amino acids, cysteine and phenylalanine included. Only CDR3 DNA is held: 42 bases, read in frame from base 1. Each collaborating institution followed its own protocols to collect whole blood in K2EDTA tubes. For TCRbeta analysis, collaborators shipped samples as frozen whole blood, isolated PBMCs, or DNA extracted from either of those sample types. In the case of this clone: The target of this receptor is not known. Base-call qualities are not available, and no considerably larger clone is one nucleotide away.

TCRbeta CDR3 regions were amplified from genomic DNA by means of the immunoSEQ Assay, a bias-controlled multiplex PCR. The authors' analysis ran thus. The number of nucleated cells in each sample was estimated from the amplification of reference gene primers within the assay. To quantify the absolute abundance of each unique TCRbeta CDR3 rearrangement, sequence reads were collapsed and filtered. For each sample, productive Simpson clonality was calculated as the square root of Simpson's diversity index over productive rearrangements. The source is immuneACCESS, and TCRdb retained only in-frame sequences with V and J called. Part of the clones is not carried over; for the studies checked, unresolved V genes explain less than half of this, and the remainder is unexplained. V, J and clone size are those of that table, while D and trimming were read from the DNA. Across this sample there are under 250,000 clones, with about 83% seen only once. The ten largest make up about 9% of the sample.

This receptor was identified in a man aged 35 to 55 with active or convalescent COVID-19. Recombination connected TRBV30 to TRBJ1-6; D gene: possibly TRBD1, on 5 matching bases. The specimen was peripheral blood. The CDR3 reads CAWTRGQFNSPLHF. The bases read TGTGCCTGGACAAGGGGCCAGTTTAATTCACCCCTCCACTTT.